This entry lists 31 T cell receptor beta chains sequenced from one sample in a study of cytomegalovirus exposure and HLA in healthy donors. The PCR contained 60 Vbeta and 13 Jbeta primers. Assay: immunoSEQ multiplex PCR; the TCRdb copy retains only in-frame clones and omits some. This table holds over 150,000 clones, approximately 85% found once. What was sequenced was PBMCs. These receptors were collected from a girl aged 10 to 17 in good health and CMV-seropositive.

CDR3 sequence reads: CASTGTGGYEQYF. DNA for the CDR3: TGTGCCAGCACGGGGACAGGGGGTTACGAGCAGTACTTC. The chain is built from TRBV6-1 and TRBJ2-7, with 11 nucleotides matching TRBD1. The J segment lost 4 bases and the V segment lost 7 bases, leaving 3 bases of the junction unmatched. CDR3 length: 13 residues. Germline loops: CDR1 MNHNS, CDR2 SASEGT.

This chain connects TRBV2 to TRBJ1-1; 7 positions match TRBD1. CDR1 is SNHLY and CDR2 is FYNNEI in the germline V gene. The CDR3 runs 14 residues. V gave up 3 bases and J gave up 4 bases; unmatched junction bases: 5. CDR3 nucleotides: TGTGCCAGCAGTGAGTCACAGGGGCCCACTGAAGCTTTCTTT. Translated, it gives CASSESQGPTEAFF.

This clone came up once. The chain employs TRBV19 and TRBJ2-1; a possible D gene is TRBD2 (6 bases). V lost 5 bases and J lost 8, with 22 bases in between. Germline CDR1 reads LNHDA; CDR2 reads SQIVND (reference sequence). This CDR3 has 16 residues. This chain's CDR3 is CASSAGRALVGDEQFF. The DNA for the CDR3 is TGTGCCAGTAGTGCGGGACGTGCGCTGGTGGGCGATGAGCAGTTCTTC.

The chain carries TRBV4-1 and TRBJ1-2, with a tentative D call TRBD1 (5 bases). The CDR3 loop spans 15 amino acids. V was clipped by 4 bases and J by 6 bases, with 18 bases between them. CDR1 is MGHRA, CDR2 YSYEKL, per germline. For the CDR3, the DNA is TGCGCCAGCAGCCCCTTGACGGGTCGGGGGGATGGCTACACCTTC. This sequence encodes CASSPLTGRGDGYTF.

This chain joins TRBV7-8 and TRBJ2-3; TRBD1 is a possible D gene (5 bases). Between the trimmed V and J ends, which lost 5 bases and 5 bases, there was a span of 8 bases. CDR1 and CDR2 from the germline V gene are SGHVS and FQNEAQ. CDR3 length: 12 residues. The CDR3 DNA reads TGTGCCAGCAGCCAGGGTGGAGATACGCAGTATTTT. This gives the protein CASSQGGDTQYF.

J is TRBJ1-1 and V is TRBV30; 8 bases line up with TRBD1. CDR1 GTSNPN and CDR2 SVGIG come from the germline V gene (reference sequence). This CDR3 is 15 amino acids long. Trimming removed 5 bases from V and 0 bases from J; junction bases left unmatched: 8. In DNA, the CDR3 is TGTGCCTGGGGACAGGGATCCCCCATGAACACTGAAGCTTTCTTT. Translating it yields CAWGQGSPMNTEAFF.

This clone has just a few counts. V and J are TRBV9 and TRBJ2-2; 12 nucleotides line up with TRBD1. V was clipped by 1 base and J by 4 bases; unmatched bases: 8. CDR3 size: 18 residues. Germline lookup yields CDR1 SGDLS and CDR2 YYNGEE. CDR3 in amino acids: CASSVHPGQGALTGELFF. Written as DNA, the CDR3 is TGTGCCAGCAGCGTACATCCGGGACAGGGGGCTCTCACCGGGGAGCTGTTTTTT.

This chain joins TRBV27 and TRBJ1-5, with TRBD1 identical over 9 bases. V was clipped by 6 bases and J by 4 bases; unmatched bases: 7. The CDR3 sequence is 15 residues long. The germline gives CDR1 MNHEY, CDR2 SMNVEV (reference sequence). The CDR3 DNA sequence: TGTGCCAGCAGACCCGGGACAGGGCGGAATCAGCCCCAGCATTTT. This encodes CASRPGTGRNQPQHF.

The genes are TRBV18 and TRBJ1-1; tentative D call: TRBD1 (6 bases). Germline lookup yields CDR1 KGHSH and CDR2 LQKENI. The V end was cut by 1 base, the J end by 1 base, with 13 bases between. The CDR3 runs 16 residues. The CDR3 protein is CASSPLRGGPNTEAFF. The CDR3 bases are TGTGCCAGCTCACCACTACGCGGGGGCCCGAACACTGAAGCTTTCTTT.

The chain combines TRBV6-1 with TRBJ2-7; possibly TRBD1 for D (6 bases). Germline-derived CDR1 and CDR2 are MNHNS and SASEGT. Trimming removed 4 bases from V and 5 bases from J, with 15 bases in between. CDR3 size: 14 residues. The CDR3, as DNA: TGTGCCAGCAGTGGTCGCAGGGGTTACGACGAGCAGTACTTC. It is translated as CASSGRRGYDEQYF.

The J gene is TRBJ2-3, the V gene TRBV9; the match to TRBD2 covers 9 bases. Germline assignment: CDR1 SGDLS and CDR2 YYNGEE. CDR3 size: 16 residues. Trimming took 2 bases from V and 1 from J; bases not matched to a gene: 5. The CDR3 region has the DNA TGTGCCAGCAGCGTTACTGAGCGGGGGGGCACAGATACGCAGTATTTT. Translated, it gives CASSVTERGGTDTQYF.

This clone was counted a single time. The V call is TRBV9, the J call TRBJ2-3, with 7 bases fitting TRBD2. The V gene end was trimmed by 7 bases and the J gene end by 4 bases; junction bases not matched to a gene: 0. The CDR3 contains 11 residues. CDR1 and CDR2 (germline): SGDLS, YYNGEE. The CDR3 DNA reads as TGTGCCAGCGGGGGGGCAGATACGCAGTATTTT. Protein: CASGGADTQYF.

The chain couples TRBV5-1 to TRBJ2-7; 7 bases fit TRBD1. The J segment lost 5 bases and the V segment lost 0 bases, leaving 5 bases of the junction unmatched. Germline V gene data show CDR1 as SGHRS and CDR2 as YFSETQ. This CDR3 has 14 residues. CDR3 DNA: TGCGCCAGCAGCTTGGTGGTAGGGGGCCACGAGCAGTACTTC. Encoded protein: CASSLVVGGHEQYF.

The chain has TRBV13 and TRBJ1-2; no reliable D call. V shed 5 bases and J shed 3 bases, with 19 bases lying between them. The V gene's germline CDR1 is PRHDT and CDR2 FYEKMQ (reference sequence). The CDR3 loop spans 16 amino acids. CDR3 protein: CASSLSSDARDYGYTF. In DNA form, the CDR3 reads TGTGCCAGCAGCCTCTCGTCCGACGCGCGGGACTATGGCTACACCTTC.

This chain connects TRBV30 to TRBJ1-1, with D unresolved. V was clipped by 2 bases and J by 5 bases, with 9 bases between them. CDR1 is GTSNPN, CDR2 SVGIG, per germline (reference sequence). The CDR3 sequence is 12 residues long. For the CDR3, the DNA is TGTGCCTGGAGTAGGCTGAGGACTGAAGCTTTCTTT. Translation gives CAWSRLRTEAFF.

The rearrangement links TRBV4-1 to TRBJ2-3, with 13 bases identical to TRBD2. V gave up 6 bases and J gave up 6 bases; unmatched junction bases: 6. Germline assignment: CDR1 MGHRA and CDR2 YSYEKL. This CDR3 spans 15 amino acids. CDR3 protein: CASSGTSGGADTQYF. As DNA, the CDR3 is TGCGCCAGCAGTGGTACTAGCGGGGGGGCGGATACGCAGTATTTT.

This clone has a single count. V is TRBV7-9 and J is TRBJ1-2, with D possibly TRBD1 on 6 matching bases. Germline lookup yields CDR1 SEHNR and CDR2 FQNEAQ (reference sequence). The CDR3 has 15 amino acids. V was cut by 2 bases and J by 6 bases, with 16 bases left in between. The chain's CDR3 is CASSLPLQGLNGYTF. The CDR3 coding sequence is TGTGCCAGCAGCTTACCCCTACAGGGCCTGAATGGCTACACCTTC. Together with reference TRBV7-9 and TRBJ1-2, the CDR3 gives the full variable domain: DTGVSQNPRHKITKRGQNVTFRCDPISEHNRLYWYRQTLGQGPEFLTYFQNEAQLEKSRLLSDRFSAERPKGSFSTLEIQRTEQGDSAMYLCASSLPLQGLNGYTFGSGTRLTVV.

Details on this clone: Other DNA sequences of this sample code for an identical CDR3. The CDR3 nucleotides read TGTGCCAGCAGCGTAGGGACAGCCTCTGGAAACACCATATATTTT. This codes for CASSVGTASGNTIYF. The chain recombines TRBV9 with TRBJ1-3, with a possible D match to TRBD1 (6 bases). From germline, CDR1 is SGDLS and CDR2 YYNGEE. The V and J ends lost 0 bases and 0 bases respectively, with 7 bases between them. The CDR3 runs 15 residues.

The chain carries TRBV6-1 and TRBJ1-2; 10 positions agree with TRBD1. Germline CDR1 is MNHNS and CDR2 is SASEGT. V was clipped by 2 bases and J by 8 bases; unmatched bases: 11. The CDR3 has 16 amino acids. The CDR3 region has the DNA TGTGCCAGCAGTGAATCGACAGGGGGCAGGTTGAAGGGCTACACCTTC. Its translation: CASSESTGGRLKGYTF.

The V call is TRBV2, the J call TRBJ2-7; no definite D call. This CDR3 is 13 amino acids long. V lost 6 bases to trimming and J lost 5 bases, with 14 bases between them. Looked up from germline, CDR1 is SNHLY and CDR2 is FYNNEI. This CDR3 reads CASRLQLSNEQYF. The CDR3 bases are TGTGCCAGCAGGTTACAGCTCTCGAACGAGCAGTACTTC. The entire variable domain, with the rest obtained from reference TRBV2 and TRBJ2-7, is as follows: EPEVTQTPSHQVTQMGQEVILRCVPISNHLYFYWYRQILGQKVEFLVSFYNNEISEKSEIFDDQFSVERPDGSNFTLKIRSTKLEDSAMYFCASRLQLSNEQYFGPGTRLTVT.

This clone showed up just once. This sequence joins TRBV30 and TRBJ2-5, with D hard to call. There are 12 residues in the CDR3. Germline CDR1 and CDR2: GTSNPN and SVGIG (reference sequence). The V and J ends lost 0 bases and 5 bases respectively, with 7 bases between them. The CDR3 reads CAWSVRRETQYF. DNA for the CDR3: TGTGCCTGGAGTGTTAGGCGGGAGACCCAGTACTTC.

Here the CDR3 DNA reads TGTGCCAGTCAAACTCTGACACAGGGAGCTAACTATGGCTACACCTTC. Translating gives CASQTLTQGANYGYTF. The chain is built from TRBV19 and TRBJ1-2; the D gene is possibly TRBD1 (6 bases). CDR1 and CDR2 from the germline V gene are LNHDA and SQIVND (reference sequence). Deletions cut 8 bases from V and 0 bases from J, with 19 bases between. The CDR3 covers 16 residues.

The chain's CDR3 is CASSQEGGSTDTQYF. In DNA form, the CDR3 reads TGCGCCAGCAGCCAAGAGGGGGGGAGCACAGATACGCAGTATTTT. This chain uses TRBV4-1 with TRBJ2-3, with 7 bases identical to TRBD2. CDR3 size: 15 residues. With 0 bases clipped from V and 0 bases from J, the junction kept 0 bases outside the gene matches. The germline gives CDR1 MGHRA, CDR2 YSYEKL.

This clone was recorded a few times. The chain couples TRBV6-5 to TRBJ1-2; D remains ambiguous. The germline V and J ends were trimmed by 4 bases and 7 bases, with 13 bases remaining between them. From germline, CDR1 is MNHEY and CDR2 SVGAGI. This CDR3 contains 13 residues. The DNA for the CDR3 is TGTGCCAGCAGTTTCTTAATCTACGGTGGCTACACCTTC. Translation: CASSFLIYGGYTF.

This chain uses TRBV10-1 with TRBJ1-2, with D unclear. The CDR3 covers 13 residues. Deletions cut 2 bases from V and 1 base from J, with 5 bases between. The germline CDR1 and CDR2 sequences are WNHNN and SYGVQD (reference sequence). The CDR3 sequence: CASSEGLNYGYTF. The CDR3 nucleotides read TGCGCCAGCAGTGAGGGACTTAACTATGGCTACACCTTC.

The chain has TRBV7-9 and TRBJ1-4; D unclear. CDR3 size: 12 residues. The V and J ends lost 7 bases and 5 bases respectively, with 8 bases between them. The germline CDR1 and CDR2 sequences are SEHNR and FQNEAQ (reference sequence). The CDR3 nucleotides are TGTGCCAGCATGGCAGAAAATGAAAAACTGTTTTTT. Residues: CASMAENEKLFF. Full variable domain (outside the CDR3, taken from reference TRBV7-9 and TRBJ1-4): DTGVSQNPRHKITKRGQNVTFRCDPISEHNRLYWYRQTLGQGPEFLTYFQNEAQLEKSRLLSDRFSAERPKGSFSTLEIQRTEQGDSAMYLCASMAENEKLFFGSGTQLSVL.

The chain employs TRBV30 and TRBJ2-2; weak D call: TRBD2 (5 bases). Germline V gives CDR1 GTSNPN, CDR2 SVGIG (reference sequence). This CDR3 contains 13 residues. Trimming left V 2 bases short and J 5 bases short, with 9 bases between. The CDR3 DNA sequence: TGTGCCTGGAGTCTCGGGGTTACCGGGGAGCTGTTTTTT. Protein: CAWSLGVTGELFF.

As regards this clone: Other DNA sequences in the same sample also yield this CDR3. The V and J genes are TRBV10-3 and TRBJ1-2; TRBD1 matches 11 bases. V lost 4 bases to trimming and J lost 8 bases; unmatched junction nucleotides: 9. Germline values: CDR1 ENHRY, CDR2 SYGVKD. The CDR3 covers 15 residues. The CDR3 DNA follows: TGTGCCATCAGTGTCGCCCCGGGACAGGGGGGGGGCTACACCTTC. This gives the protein CAISVAPGQGGGYTF.

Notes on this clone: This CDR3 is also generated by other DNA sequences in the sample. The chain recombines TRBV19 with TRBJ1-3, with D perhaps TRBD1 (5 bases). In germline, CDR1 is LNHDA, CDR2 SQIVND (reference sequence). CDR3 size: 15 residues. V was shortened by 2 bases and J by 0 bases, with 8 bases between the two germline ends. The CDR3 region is CASSIPGSSGNTIYF. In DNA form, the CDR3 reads TGTGCCAGTAGTATACCAGGGTCCTCTGGAAACACCATATATTTT.

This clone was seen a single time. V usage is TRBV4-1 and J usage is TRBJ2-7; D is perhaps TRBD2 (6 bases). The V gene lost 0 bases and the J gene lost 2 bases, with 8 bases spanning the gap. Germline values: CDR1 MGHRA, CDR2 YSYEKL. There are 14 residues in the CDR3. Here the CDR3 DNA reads TGCGCCAGCAGCCAAGATCGGGGGACCTACGAGCAGTACTTC. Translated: CASSQDRGTYEQYF.

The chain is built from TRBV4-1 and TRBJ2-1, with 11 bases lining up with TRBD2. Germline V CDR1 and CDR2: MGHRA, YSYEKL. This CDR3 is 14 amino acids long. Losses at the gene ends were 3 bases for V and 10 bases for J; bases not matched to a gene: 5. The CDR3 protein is CASSHIAGGHEQFF. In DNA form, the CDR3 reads TGCGCCAGCAGCCACATAGCGGGGGGGCACGAGCAGTTCTTC.